This T cell receptor beta chain was identified during a study of T-cell memory formation after mild COVID-19. On the study more broadly: TCR clusters were mostly donor specific. General study results and limits: The study detected some responding clones in pre-infection memory, suggesting cross-reactive memory joined. Contracting clones localized mainly to CM and EM when CD4+ and mainly to EMRA when CD8+.

This clonotype appeared many times. The antigen is unknown. Barcoded TCR alpha and TCR beta cDNA libraries with UMIs came from 5'RACE using constant-segment primers. TCRdb processed the 5' RACE reads anew with MiXCR; each CDR3 protein has one entry. The sample includes around 120,000 distinct CDR3 sequences, about a sixth of them seen just once. The CDR3 extends over 13 amino acids. V lost 3 bases, J lost 4 bases, and 7 bases lay in between. CDR1 is SGHNT, CDR2 YENEEA, per germline. The genes are TRBV11-3 and TRBJ2-1, with unresolved D. The receptor was isolated from an adult woman who had mild COVID-19 (a few samples of this study predate the infection). Cell type and time point are not known. The specimen sequenced was PBMCs or a T cell subset sorted from them (not recorded which). The CDR3 sequence is CASSLGGYNEQFF. CDR3 nucleotides: TGTGCCAGCAGCTTGGGTGGGTACAATGAGCAGTTCTTC. The complete variable domain, with remaining parts taken from reference TRBV11-3 and TRBJ2-1, reads EAGVVQSPRYKIIEKKQPVAFWCNPISGHNTLYWYLQNLGQGPELLIRYENEEAVDDSQLPKDRFSAERLKGVDSTLKIQPAELGDSAVYLCASSLGGYNEQFFGPGTRLTVL.